The T cell receptor beta chain described here comes from a study of blood T cells in healthy people across ages. Per germline, CDR1 SGDLS and CDR2 YYNGEE. The CDR3 sequence is 15 residues long. Deletions cut 1 base from V and 7 bases from J, with 14 bases between. Broader study findings: Per million T cells, the diversity of TCR beta decreased roughly linearly as age advanced. It was held that the diversity estimates obtained from one million T cells were underestimates.

Comment on this clonotype: The antigen remains undetermined.

Then a second PCR, running about 6 to 11 cycles, was carried out with a sample-barcoded 5' primer and a J-beta primer mix. Each CDR3 protein is one row after TCRdb ran MiXCR on the 5' RACE reads. The table has around 1,000,000 distinct CDR3 sequences, under 30% seen once. This sample was shared with a second study, whose subject was T cells of mothers and their children. From that second work: The yield was over 9.5 million TCR beta CDR3 reads from each mother and around 2.9 million from each child.

This TCR came from a girl aged 2 to 9 in good health. The source material was blood. The chain links TRBV9 to TRBJ2-2; possibly TRBD2 for D (6 bases). In nucleotides, the CDR3 is TGTGCCAGCAGCGTAATAGCGGCAAATGGCGGGGAGCTGTTTTTT. Translated: CASSVIAANGGELFF.